The clone carrying this T cell receptor beta chain was seen repeatedly, ten times or more. The data originate from a study of Graves' ophthalmopathy and Graves' hyperthyroidism. CDR3 length equals 14 residues. CDR1 and CDR2 from the germline V gene are SQVTM and ANQGSEA. V trimming: 3 bases; J trimming: 5 bases; junction bases outside the gene matches: 8. The authors amplified TCR beta CDR3 regions, and they did so from RNA transcripts for repertoire sequencing. The first round was an RT-PCR with HTBI primers, and the second round was a multiplex PCR. TCRdb re-called the multiplex PCR reads with MiXCR, one entry per CDR3 protein. The sample contains fewer than 400,000 distinct CDR3 sequences, 15% to 20% of which appear only once.

The sequenced sample consisted of peripheral blood. The receptor comes from a woman aged 18-29 years with Graves' ophthalmopathy. The chain has TRBV29-1 and TRBJ1-1, with 8 bases matching TRBD1. For the CDR3, the DNA is TGCAGCGTTGATCTGACAGGGGTTATAACTGAAGCTTTCTTT. Translation: CSVDLTGVITEAFF. The full variable domain, rest sourced from reference TRBV29-1 and TRBJ1-1, is SAVISQKPSRDICQRGTSLTIQCQVDSQVTMMFWYRQQPGQSLTLIATANQGSEATYESGFVIDKFPISRPNLTFSTLTVSNMSPEDSSIYLCSVDLTGVITEAFFGQGTRLTVV.